The TCR beta chain described here comes from a study of shared T cell receptors in the human thymus. Some clones are missing from TCRdb's copy, which holds only in-frame ones; the method was immunoSEQ multiplex PCR. The repertoire holds roughly 550,000 clones, with approximately 80% as singletons. J gave up 0 bases and V 5 bases, and 8 bases lay outside the gene matches. The CDR3 has 16 residues. Looked up from germline, CDR1 is MNHEY and CDR2 is SMNVEV (reference sequence). The same data also contributed to another study, on human thymus T cells.

V and J are TRBV27 and TRBJ2-7; 9 positions agree with TRBD2. The TCR comes from a boy under two years old with a congenital heart defect. Material: thymocytes. CDR3 coding DNA: TGTGCCAGCAGTCCCGGTCTAGCGGGAAGCTCCTACGAGCAGTACTTC. Protein: CASSPGLAGSSYEQYF.